The present T cell receptor beta chain was sequenced within a study of OX40 agonist ivuxolimab in advanced cancers. The V gene's germline CDR1 is MNHEY and CDR2 SMNVEV (reference sequence). This CDR3 has 15 residues. The V segment lost 1 base and the J segment 6 bases; nucleotides outside the gene matches: 1. This table comes from immunoSEQ multiplex PCR, and its TCRdb copy is limited to in-frame clones, with some not included. This table holds tens of thousands of clones, over 75% found once. The specimen comprised CD4+ or CD8+ T cells sorted from blood, sampled in a trial of the OX40 agonist ivuxolimab. The chain links TRBV27 to TRBJ1-4; the match to TRBD1 covers 11 bases. The sequence was collected from an adult with an advanced solid tumor such as melanoma, head and neck, liver or kidney cancer. As DNA, the CDR3 is TGTGCCAGCAGTTTATGGGGACAGGGGGATGAAAAACTGTTTTTT. Translated: CASSLWGQGDEKLFF.